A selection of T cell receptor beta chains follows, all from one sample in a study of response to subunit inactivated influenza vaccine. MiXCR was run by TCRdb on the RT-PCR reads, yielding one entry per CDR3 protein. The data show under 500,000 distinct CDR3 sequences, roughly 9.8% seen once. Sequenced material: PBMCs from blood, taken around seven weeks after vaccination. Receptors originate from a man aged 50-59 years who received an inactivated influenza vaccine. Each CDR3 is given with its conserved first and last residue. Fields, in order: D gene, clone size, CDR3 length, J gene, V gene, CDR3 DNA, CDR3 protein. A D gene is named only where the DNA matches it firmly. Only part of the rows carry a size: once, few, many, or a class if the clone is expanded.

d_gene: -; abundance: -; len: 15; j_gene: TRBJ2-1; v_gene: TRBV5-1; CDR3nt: TGCGCCAGCAGCTTGGCCGCTGAAAAATTCAATGAGCAGTTCTTC; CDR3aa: CASSLAAEKFNEQFF
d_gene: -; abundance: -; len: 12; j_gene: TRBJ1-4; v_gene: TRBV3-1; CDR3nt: TGTGCCAGCAGTCGACTATCTGAAAAACTGTTTTTT; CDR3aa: CASSRLSEKLFF
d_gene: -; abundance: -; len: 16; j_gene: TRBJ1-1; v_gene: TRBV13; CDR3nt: TGTGCCAGCAGCTTAGTTCTTGGGGGGGGGAACACTGAAGCTTTCTTT; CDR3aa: CASSLVLGGGNTEAFF
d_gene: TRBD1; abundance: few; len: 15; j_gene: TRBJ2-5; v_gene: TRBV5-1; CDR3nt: TGCGCCAGCAGCTCGTCCGGGACAGCACAAGAGACCCAGTACTTC; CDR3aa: CASSSSGTAQETQYF
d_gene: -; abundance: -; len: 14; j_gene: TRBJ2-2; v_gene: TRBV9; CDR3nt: TGTGCCAGCAGCGTGGACAGCCTAACCGGGGAGCTGTTTTTT; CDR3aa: CASSVDSLTGELFF
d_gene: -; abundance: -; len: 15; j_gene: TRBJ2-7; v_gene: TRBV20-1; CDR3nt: TGCAGTGCTAGAGATAGTGGAAGGCCCCTCTACGAGCAGTACTTC; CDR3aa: CSARDSGRPLYEQYF
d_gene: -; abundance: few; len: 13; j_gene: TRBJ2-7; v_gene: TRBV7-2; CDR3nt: TGTGCCAGCAGCTTACCCACTAGCTACGAGCAGTACTTC; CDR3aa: CASSLPTSYEQYF
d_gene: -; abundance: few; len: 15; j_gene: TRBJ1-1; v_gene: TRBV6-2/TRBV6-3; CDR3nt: TGTGCCAGCAGTCTTCCCCCAGTGGGGGACACTGAAGCTTTCTTT; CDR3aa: CASSLPPVGDTEAFF
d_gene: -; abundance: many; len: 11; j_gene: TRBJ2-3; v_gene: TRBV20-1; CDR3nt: TGCAGACTTTCTAGCACAGATACGCAGTATTTT; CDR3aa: CRLSSTDTQYF
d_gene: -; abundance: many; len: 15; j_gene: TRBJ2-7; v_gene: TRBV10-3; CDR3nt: TGTGCCATCAGTGTGGGTGGGGACCCTCGCTTCGGGCAGTACTTC; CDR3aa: CAISVGGDPRFGQYF
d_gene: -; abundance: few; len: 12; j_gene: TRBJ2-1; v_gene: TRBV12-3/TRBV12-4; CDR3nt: TGTGCCAGCAGTTTATGGGACAATGAGCAGTTCTTC; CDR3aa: CASSLWDNEQFF
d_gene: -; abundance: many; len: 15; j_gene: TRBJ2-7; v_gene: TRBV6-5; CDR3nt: TGTGCCAGCAGTTACGGTGAGGGCCAAGCCTACGAGCAGTACTTC; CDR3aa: CASSYGEGQAYEQYF
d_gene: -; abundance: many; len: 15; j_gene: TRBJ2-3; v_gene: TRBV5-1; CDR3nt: TGCGCCAGCAGCTTGGACTGGAGAGGAGTAGATACGCAGTATTTT; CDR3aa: CASSLDWRGVDTQYF
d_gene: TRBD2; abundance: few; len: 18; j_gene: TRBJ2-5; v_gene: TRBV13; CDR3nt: TGTGCCAGCAGCACGAGGACTAGCGGGAGACCCCACAAGGAGACCCAGTACTTC; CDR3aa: CASSTRTSGRPHKETQYF
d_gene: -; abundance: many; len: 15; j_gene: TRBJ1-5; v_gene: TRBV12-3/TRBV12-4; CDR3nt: TGTGCCAGCAGTTTAACAGATATTCGCAATCAGCCCCAGCATTTT; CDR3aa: CASSLTDIRNQPQHF
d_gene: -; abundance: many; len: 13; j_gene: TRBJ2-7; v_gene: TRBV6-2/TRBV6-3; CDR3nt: TGTGCCAGCAGTTACCCGCTAGCCGGGGAGCAGTACTTC; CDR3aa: CASSYPLAGEQYF
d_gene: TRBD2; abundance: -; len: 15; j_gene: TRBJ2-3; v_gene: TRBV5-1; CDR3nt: TGCGCCAGCAGCTTGGGGCGGGGGGGCACAGATACGCAGTATTTT; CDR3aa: CASSLGRGGTDTQYF
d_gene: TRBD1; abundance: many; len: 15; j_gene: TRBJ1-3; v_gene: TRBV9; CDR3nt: TGTGCCAGCAGCCGGGGGGACAGCTCTGGAAACACCATATATTTT; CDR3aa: CASSRGDSSGNTIYF
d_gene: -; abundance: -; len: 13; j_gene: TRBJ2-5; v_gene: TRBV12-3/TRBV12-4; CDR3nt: TGTGCCAGCAGTTTAAAGGTGGTTGGGACCCAGTACTTC; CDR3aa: CASSLKVVGTQYF
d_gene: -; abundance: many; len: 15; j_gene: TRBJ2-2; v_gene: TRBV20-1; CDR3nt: TGCAGTGCCCGAGCCGTAGAAGGTTACACCGGGGAGCTGTTTTTT; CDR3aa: CSARAVEGYTGELFF
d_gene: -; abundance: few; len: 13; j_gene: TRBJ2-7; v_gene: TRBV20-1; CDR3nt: TGCAGTGCGAAGGACGTAAACTCCTACGAGCAGTACTTC; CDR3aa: CSAKDVNSYEQYF
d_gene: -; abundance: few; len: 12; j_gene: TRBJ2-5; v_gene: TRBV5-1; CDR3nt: TGCGCCAGCGCTAGCGAGTCGGAGACCCAGTACTTC; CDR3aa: CASASESETQYF
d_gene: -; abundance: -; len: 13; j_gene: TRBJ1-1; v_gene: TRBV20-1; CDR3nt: TGCAGTGCGCCGGGACTGATGAACACTGAAGCTTTCTTT; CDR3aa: CSAPGLMNTEAFF
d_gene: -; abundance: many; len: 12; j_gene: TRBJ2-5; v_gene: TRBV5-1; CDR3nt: TGCGCCAGCAGCTTGGATTTCGAGACCCAGTACTTC; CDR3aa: CASSLDFETQYF
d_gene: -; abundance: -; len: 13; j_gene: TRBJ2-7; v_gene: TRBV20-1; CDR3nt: TGCAGTGCTTCGGGACTGGATTCCTACGAGCAGTACTTC; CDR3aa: CSASGLDSYEQYF
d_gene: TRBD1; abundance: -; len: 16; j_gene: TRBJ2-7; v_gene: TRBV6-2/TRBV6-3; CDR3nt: TGTGCCAGCAGTTACTCGTTGACAGGGGGCGGGTACGAGCAGTACTTC; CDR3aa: CASSYSLTGGGYEQYF
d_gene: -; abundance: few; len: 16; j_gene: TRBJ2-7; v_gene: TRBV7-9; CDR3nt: TGTGCCAGCAGCCCGACGGTGGTTTCGGACTCCTACGAGCAGTACTTC; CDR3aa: CASSPTVVSDSYEQYF
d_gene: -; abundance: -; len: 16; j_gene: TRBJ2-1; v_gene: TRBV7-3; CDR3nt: TGTGCCAGCAGCTTCGCGGCGTCGAGCTCCTACAATGAGCAGTTCTTC; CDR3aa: CASSFAASSSYNEQFF
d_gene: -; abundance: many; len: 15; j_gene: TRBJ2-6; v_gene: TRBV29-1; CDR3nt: TGCAGCGTGACAGGTCGCCTCTCTGGGGCCAACGTCCTGACTTTC; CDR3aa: CSVTGRLSGANVLTF